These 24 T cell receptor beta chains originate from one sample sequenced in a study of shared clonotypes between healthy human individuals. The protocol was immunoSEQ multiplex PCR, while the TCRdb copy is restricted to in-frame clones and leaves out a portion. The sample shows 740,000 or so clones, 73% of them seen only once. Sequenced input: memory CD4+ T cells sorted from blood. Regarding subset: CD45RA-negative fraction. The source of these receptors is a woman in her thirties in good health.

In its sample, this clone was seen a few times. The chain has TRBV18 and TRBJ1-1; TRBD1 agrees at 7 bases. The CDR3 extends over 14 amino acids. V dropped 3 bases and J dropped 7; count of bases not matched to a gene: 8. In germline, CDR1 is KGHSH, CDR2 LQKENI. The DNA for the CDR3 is TGTGCCAGCTCACCGGGGACAGCGATTGTTGAAGCTTTCTTT. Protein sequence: CASSPGTAIVEAFF.

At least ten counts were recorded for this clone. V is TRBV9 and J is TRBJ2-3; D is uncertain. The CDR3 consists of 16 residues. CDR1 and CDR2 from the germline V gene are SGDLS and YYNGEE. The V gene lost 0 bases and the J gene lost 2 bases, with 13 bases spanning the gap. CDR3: CASSVVGVGLTDTQYF. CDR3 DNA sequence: TGTGCCAGCAGCGTAGTTGGAGTAGGTCTCACAGATACGCAGTATTTT.

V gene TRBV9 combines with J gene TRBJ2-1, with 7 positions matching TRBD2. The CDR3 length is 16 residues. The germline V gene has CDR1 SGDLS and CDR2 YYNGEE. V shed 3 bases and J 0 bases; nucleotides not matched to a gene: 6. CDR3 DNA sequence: TGTGCCAGCAGCGCAGGACTAGTGAGCTCCTACAATGAGCAGTTCTTC. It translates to CASSAGLVSSYNEQFF.

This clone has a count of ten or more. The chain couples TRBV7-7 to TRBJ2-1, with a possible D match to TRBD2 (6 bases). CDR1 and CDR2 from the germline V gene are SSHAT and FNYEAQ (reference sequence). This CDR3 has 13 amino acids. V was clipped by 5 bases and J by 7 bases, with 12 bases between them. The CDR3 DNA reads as TGTGCCAGCAGCCTGGGAGGAGTGAATGAGCAGTTCTTC. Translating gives CASSLGGVNEQFF.

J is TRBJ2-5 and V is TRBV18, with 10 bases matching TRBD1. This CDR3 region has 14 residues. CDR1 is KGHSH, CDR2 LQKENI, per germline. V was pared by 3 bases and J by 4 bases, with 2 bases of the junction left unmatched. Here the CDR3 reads CASSPGQGGETQYF. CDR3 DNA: TGTGCCAGCTCACCCGGACAGGGGGGAGAGACCCAGTACTTC. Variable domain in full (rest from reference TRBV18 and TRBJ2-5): NAGVMQNPRHLVRRRGQEARLRCSPMKGHSHVYWYRQLPEEGLKFMVYLQKENIIDESGMPKERFSAEFPKEGPSILRIQQVVRGDSAAYFCASSPGQGGETQYFGPGTRLLVL.

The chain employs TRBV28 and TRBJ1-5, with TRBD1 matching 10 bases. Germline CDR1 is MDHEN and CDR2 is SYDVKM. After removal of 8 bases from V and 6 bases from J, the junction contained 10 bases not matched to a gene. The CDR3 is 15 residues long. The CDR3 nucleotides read TGTGCCAGCTCTTCCATCCGGGACAGGGGTCAGCCCCAGCATTTT. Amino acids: CASSSIRDRGQPQHF. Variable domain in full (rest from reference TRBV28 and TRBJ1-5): DVKVTQSSRYLVKRTGEKVFLECVQDMDHENMFWYRQDPGLGLRLIYFSYDVKMKEKGDIPEGYSVSREKKERFSLILESASTNQTSMYLCASSSIRDRGQPQHFGDGTRLSIL.

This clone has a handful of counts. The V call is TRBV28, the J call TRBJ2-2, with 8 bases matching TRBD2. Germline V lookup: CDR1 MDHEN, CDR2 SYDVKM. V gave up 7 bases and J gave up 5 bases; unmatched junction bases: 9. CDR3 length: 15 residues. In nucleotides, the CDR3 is TGTGCCAGCATTGCAGCGGGAGTGGGGACCGGGGAGCTGTTTTTT. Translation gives CASIAAGVGTGELFF.

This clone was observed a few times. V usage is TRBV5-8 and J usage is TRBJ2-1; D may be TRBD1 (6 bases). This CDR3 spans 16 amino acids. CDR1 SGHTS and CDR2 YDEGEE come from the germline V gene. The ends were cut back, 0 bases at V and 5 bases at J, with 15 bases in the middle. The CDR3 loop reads CASSLVSSRGNNEQFF. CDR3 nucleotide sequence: TGTGCCAGCAGCTTGGTGTCTAGCAGGGGAAACAATGAGCAGTTCTTC.

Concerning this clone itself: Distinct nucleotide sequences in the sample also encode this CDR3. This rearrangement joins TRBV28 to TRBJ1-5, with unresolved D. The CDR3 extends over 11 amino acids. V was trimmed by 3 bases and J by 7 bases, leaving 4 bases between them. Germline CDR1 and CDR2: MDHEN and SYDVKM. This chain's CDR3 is CASSFHQPQHF. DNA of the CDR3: TGTGCCAGCAGTTTCCACCAGCCCCAGCATTTT.

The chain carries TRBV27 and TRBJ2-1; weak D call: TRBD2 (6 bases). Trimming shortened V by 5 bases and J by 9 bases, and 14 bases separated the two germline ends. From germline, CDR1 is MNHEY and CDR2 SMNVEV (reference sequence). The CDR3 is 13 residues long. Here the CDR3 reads CASSRPGLLEQFF. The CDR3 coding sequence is TGTGCCAGCAGTCGCCCTGGACTACTTGAGCAGTTCTTC.

In nucleotides, the CDR3 is TGTGCCAGCTCACCTCGAGCGGGGGGAAAAGAGACCCAGTACTTC. Encoded protein: CASSPRAGGKETQYF. This chain uses TRBV18 with TRBJ2-5; 9 bases align to TRBD2. This CDR3 region has 15 residues. The germline V gene encodes CDR1 KGHSH and CDR2 LQKENI. Trimming took 3 bases from V and 3 from J; bases not matched to a gene: 5. The entire variable domain, with the rest obtained from reference TRBV18 and TRBJ2-5, is as follows: NAGVMQNPRHLVRRRGQEARLRCSPMKGHSHVYWYRQLPEEGLKFMVYLQKENIIDESGMPKERFSAEFPKEGPSILRIQQVVRGDSAAYFCASSPRAGGKETQYFGPGTRLLVL.

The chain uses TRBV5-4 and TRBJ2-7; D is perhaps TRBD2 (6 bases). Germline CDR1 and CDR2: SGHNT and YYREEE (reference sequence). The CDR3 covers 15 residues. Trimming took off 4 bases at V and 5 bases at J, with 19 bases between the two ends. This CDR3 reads CASSRNAGSQDEQYF. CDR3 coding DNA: TGTGCCAGCAGCAGAAACGCCGGGAGCCAGGACGAGCAGTACTTC.

CDR3 amino acids: CASSLSPGELFF. CDR3 in DNA: TGTGCCAGCAGCTTAAGTCCCGGGGAGCTGTTTTTT. The genes are TRBV7-3 and TRBJ2-2; no clear D gene. Per the germline V gene, CDR1 is SGHTA and CDR2 is FQGTGA. V was clipped by 1 base and J by 6 bases, with 3 bases between them. This CDR3 is 12 amino acids long.

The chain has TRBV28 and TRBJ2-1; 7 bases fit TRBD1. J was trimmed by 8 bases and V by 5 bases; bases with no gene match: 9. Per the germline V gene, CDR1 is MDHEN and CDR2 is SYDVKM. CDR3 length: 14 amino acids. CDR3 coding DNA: TGTGCCAGCAGTCTAAATGACAGGGTAGATGAGCAGTTCTTC. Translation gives CASSLNDRVDEQFF.

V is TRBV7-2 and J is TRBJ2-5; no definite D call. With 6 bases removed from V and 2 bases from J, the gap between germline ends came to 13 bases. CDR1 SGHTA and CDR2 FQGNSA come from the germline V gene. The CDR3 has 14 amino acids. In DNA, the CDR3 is TGTGCCAGCAGTTTGACACGTACGCAAGAGACCCAGTACTTC. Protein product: CASSLTRTQETQYF.

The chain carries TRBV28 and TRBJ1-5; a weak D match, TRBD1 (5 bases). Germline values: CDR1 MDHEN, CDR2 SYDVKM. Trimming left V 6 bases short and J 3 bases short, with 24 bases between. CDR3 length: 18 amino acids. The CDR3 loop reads CASSPGGGGSGYNQPQHF. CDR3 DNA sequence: TGTGCCAGCAGCCCGGGGGGTGGAGGCTCAGGGTACAATCAGCCCCAGCATTTT. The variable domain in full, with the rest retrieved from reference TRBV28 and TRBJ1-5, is DVKVTQSSRYLVKRTGEKVFLECVQDMDHENMFWYRQDPGLGLRLIYFSYDVKMKEKGDIPEGYSVSREKKERFSLILESASTNQTSMYLCASSPGGGGSGYNQPQHFGDGTRLSIL.

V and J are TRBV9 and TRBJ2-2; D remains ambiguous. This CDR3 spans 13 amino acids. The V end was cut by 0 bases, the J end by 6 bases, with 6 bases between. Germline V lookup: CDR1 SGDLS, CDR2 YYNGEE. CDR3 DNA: TGTGCCAGCAGCGTAGGGTCCGCCGGGGAGCTGTTTTTT. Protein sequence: CASSVGSAGELFF.

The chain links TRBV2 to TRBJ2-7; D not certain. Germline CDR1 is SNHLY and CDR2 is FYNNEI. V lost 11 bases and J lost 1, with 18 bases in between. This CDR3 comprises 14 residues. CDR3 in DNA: TGTGCCTGCCAGTTGGTAGTTTCATCCTACGAGCAGTACTTC. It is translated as CACQLVVSSYEQYF.

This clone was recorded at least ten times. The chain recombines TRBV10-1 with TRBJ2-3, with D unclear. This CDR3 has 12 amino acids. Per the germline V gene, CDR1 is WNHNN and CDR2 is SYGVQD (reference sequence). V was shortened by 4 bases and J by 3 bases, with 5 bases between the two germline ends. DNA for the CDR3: TGCGCCAGCAGTGGCGAGACAGATACGCAGTATTTT. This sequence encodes CASSGETDTQYF.

The CDR3 reads CASSLGQTPRTDTQYF. DNA for the CDR3: TGCGCCAGCAGCTTGGGACAGACGCCTCGGACAGATACGCAGTATTTT. The chain is built from TRBV5-1 and TRBJ2-3; D is perhaps TRBD1 (5 bases). The CDR3 is 16 residues long. Germline V gene data show CDR1 as SGHRS and CDR2 as YFSETQ. V was shortened by 0 bases and J by 3 bases, with 14 bases between the two germline ends.

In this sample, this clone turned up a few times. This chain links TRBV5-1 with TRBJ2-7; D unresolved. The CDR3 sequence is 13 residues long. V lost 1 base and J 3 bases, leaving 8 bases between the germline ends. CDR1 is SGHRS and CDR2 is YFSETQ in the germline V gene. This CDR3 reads CASSLTDHYEQYF. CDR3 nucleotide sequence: TGCGCCAGCAGCTTGACGGATCACTACGAGCAGTACTTC. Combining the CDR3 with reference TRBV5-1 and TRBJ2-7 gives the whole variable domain KAGVTQTPRYLIKTRGQQVTLSCSPISGHRSVSWYQQTPGQGLQFLFEYFSETQRNKGNFPGRFSGRQFSNSRSEMNVSTLELGDSALYLCASSLTDHYEQYFGPGTRLTVT.

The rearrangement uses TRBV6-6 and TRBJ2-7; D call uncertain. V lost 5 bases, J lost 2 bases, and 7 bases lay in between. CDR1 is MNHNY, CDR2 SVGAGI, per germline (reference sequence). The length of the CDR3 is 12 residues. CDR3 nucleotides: TGTGCCAGCAGTCCCCCTACCTACGAGCAGTACTTC. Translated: CASSPPTYEQYF.

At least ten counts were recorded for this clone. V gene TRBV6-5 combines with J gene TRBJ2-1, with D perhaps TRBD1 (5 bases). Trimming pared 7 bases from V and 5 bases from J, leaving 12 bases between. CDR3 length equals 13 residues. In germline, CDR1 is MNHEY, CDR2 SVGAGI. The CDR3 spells CASTRWGDNEQFF. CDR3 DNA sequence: TGTGCCAGCACCCGGTGGGGCGACAATGAGCAGTTCTTC.

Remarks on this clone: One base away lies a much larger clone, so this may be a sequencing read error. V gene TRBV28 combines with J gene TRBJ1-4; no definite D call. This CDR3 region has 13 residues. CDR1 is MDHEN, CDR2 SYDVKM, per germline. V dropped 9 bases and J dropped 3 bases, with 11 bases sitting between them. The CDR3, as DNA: TGTGCCAGTAGCAGCCCCGCTAATGAAAAACTGTTTTTT. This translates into CASSSPANEKLFF.